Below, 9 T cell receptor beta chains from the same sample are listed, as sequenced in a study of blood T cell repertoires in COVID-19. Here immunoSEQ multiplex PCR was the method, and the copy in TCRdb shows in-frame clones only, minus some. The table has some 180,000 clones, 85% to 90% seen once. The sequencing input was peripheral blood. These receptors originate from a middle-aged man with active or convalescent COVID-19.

The DNA for the CDR3 is TGTGCCAGCAGCCCTCTTATGGGGGCCGGAAGGTACCGGGAGCTGTTTTTT. This codes for CASSPLMGAGRYRELFF. This chain links TRBV9 with TRBJ2-2; TRBD1 might be the D (6 bases). V was trimmed by 4 bases and J by 9 bases, leaving 25 bases between them. The CDR3 is 17 residues long. The germline V gene encodes CDR1 SGDLS and CDR2 YYNGEE.

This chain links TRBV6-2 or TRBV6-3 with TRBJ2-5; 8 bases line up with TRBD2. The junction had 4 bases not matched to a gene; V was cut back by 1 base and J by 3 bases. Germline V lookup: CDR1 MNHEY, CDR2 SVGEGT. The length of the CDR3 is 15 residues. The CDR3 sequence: CASSYYAGGKETQYF. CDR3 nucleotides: TGTGCCAGCAGTTACTATGCGGGGGGAAAAGAGACCCAGTACTTC.

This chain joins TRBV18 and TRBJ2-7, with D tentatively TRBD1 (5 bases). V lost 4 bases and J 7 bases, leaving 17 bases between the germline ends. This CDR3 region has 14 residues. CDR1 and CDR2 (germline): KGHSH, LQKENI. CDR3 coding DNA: TGTGCCAGCTCACTCCCAGGGCAGGGTGGAGAGCAGTACTTC. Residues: CASSLPGQGGEQYF. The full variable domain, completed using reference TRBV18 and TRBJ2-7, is NAGVMQNPRHLVRRRGQEARLRCSPMKGHSHVYWYRQLPEEGLKFMVYLQKENIIDESGMPKERFSAEFPKEGPSILRIQQVVRGDSAAYFCASSLPGQGGEQYFGPGTRLTVT.

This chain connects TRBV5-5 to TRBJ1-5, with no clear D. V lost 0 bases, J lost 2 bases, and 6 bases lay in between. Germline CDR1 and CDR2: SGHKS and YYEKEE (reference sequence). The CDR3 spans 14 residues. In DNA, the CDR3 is TGTGCCAGCAGCTTGGGGGCCGGCAATCAGCCCCAGCATTTT. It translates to CASSLGAGNQPQHF.

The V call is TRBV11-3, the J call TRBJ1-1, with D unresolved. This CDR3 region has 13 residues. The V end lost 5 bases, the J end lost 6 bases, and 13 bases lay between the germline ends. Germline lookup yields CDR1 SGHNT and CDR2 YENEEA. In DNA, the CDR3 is TGTGCCAGCAGCCTCTATCGTCGGGCTGAAGCTTTCTTT. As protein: CASSLYRRAEAFF.

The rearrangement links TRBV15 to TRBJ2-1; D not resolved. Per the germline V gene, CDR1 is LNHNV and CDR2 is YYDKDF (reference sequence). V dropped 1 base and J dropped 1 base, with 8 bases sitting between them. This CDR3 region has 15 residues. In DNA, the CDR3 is TGTGCCACCAGCAGAGTACCAGGATCCTACAATGAGCAGTTCTTC. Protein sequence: CATSRVPGSYNEQFF. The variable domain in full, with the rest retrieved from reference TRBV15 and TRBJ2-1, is DAMVIQNPRYQVTQFGKPVTLSCSQTLNHNVMYWYQQKSSQAPKLLFHYYDKDFNNEADTPDNFQSRRPNTSFCFLDIRSPGLGDTAMYLCATSRVPGSYNEQFFGPGTRLTVL.

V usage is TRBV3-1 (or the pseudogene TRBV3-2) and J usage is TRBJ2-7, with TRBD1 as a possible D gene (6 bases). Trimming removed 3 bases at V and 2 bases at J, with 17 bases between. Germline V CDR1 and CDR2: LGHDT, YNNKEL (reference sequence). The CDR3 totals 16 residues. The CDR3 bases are TGTGCCAGCAGCCATCGGGCAGGGGTTGGAACCTACGAGCAGTACTTC. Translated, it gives CASSHRAGVGTYEQYF.

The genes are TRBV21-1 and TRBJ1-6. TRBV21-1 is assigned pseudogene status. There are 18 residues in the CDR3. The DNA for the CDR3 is TGTGCCAGCAGCAAATGGGGGGGAAGGGGCGCATATAATTCACCCCTCCACTTT. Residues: CASSKWGGRGAYNSPLHF.

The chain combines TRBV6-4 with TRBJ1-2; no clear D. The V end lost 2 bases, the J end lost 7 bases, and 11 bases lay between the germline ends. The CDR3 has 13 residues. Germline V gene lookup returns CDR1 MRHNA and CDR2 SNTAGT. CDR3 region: CASSDGGLRGYTF. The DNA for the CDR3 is TGTGCCAGCAGTGACGGAGGGCTCCGTGGCTACACCTTC.